The rows below give T cell receptor beta chains drawn from one sample of a study of blood T cell repertoires in COVID-19. The method was immunoSEQ multiplex PCR; TCRdb's version includes in-frame clones alone and lacks a portion of them. The sample records about 71,000 clones, 85% to 90% being singletons. Source material: peripheral blood. Receptor source: a man aged 45-65 years with acute or convalescent COVID-19. CDR3s include the opening cysteine and the closing phenylalanine or tryptophan. D genes are given only for firm matches. For some rows the clone size is stated as once, few or many, or as a class when expanded; others skip it.

V gene	clone size	D gene	J gene	CDR3 DNA	CDR3 protein
TRBV19	-	TRBD1	TRBJ2-1	TGTGCCAGTAGTATAGGCCGGGACAGGCCCTACAATGAGCAGTTCTTC	CASSIGRDRPYNEQFF
TRBV30	-	-	TRBJ1-5	TGTGCCTGGAGTGTAGAGATTAGCAATCAGCCCCAGCATTTT	CAWSVEISNQPQHF
TRBV5-1	-	-	TRBJ1-2	TGCGCCAGCAGCTTGGACAACGATGGCTACACCTTC	CASSLDNDGYTF
TRBV30	-	-	TRBJ1-3	TGTGCCTGGAGTGTACAAGCTGGAAACACCATATATTTT	CAWSVQAGNTIYF
TRBV3-1/TRBV3-2	few	-	TRBJ2-2	TGTGCCAGCAGCCGTTTGGGGACTCGGAACACCGGGGAGCTGTTTTTT	CASSRLGTRNTGELFF
TRBV11-1	once	-	TRBJ2-5	TGTGCCAGCAGCTTATGGGCACCTCAAGAGACCCAGTACTTC	CASSLWAPQETQYF
TRBV6-1	-	-	TRBJ1-4	TGTGCCAGCAGTGAAGGACATATCCTACGGGGTGAAAAACTGTTTTTT	CASSEGHILRGEKLFF
TRBV7-2	-	-	TRBJ1-2	TGTGCCAGCAGCTTGCAGGGACTTTTGGGTGGCTACACCTTC	CASSLQGLLGGYTF
TRBV5-5	-	-	TRBJ2-7	TGTGCCAGCAGCTTGACTAGCAACCACGAGCAGTACTTC	CASSLTSNHEQYF
TRBV5-1	-	TRBD1	TRBJ1-2	TGCGCCAGCAGCTTGGTTTCGGGACAGGGCTATGGCTACACCTTC	CASSLVSGQGYGYTF
TRBV29-1	-	-	TRBJ2-7	TGCAGCGTTGGGAGTGCTCAGCAGGGAGGCCACGAGCAGTACTTC	CSVGSAQQGGHEQYF
TRBV19	-	-	TRBJ1-5	TGTGCCAGTAACAGTCCAGGTAGCAATCAGCCCCAGCATTTT	CASNSPGSNQPQHF
TRBV5-1	few	-	TRBJ1-1	TGCGCCAGCAGCTTACTAGGGGGGAACACTGAAGCTTTCTTT	CASSLLGGNTEAFF
TRBV20-1	few	-	TRBJ1-1	TGCAGCGCGTTCTTGAACACTGAAGCTTTCTTT	CSAFLNTEAFF
TRBV6-2/TRBV6-3	-	TRBD1	TRBJ2-2	TGTGCCAGCAGTTACCGACAGGGACCGAACACCGGGGAGCTGTTTTTT	CASSYRQGPNTGELFF
TRBV6-5	-	-	TRBJ2-7	TGTGCCAGCGAGGTATTGGTCAAACCGTACGAGCAGTGCTTC	CASEVLVKPYEQCF
TRBV11-3	-	-	TRBJ1-4	TGTGCCAGCAGCACGGGTACAGGTCACGGGGAAAAACTGTTTTTT	CASSTGTGHGEKLFF
TRBV28	-	-	TRBJ2-3	TGTGCCAGCAGTTCACCAGGACAGAAGATGCAAGATACGCAGTATTTT	CASSSPGQKMQDTQYF
TRBV30	few	TRBD1	TRBJ2-5	TGTGCCTGGCAGTGGGGGACAGGGGAGACCCAGTACTTC	CAWQWGTGETQYF
TRBV18	-	-	TRBJ1-3	TGTGCCACACAAGAGGGGGCTGGAAACACCATATATTTT	CATQEGAGNTIYF
TRBV20-1	-	TRBD2	TRBJ2-3	TGCAGTGCTAGTGAGCGGTGGGGTAGCGGGAGCACAGATACGCAGTATTTT	CSASERWGSGSTDTQYF
TRBV18	-	-	TRBJ1-2	TGTGCCAGCTCACCGGGTAGCATTAACTATGGCTACACCTTC	CASSPGSINYGYTF
TRBV5-1	once	TRBD1	TRBJ1-2	TGCGCCAGCAGCTCCACCGGACAGGGGGGCGACTATGGCTACACCTTC	CASSSTGQGGDYGYTF
TRBV3-1/TRBV3-2	-	-	TRBJ1-1	TGTGCCAGCAGCCCAGGGTTGAACACTGAAGCTTTCTTT	CASSPGLNTEAFF